Each of the 11 T cell receptor beta chains below was sequenced from the same sample in a study of low-dose radiotherapy and immunotherapy resistance in tumors. Indicated time point: after trial treatment. Sample treatment: LDRT plus nivolumab, ipilimumab, low-dose cyclophosphamide and aspirin (RACIN trial). Both TCRalpha and TCRbeta chains were reverse transcribed with V-gene-specific primers. A constant-region primer paired with the V-primer adapter amplified TCRs over approximately 18 PCR cycles. TCRdb itself ran the reads through MiXCR, one entry per CDR3 protein. The sample lists tens of thousands of distinct CDR3 sequences, 20% to 25% occurring once. The specimen comprised PBMCs, sampled after low-dose radiotherapy plus immunotherapy. Receptor source: a female donor with ovarian cancer.

This chain connects TRBV7-2 to TRBJ1-3; no clear D. Per the germline V gene, CDR1 is SGHTA and CDR2 is FQGNSA. The CDR3 consists of 13 residues. V was cut by 1 base and J by 9 bases, with 10 bases left in between. The CDR3 region is CASSLEGLGTIYF. CDR3 nucleotide sequence: TGTGCCAGCAGCTTAGAGGGCCTTGGCACCATATATTTT.

The chain has TRBV12-3 or TRBV12-4 and TRBJ2-7; D call uncertain. The CDR3 is 14 amino acids. The V end was cut by 4 bases, the J end by 4 bases, with 14 bases between. Written as DNA, the CDR3 is TGTGCCAGCAGTTCATCATCTGGGTTGTACGAGCAGTACTTC. Translating it yields CASSSSSGLYEQYF.

The rearrangement links TRBV28 to TRBJ1-5; D is unclear. CDR3 length equals 14 residues. Germline CDR1 MDHEN, CDR2 SYDVKM. This CDR3 is CVTSSWGGDQPQHF. The DNA of the CDR3 is TGTGTCACTTCATCATGGGGTGGGGATCAGCCCCAGCATTTT.

The V call is TRBV6-2 or TRBV6-3, the J call TRBJ2-3, with 7 bases fitting TRBD1. The germline CDR1 and CDR2 sequences are MNHEY and SVGEGT. Germline trimming cut 7 bases from V and 4 bases from J; bases unmatched to any gene: 8. The CDR3 is 14 amino acids. The CDR3 loop is CASNLLDRADTQYF. CDR3 DNA: TGTGCCAGCAACCTCCTCGACAGGGCAGATACGCAGTATTTT.

The rearrangement joins TRBV7-9 to TRBJ2-7; no definite D call. Trimming took 7 bases from V and 1 from J, leaving 11 bases between them. Germline CDR1 reads SEHNR; CDR2 reads FQNEAQ (reference sequence). The CDR3 consists of 13 residues. DNA of the CDR3: TGTGCCAGCAACTTGACCTATTCCTACGAGCAGTACTTC. The encoded protein is CASNLTYSYEQYF.

This clonotype appeared many times. The limits of the CDR3 on the DNA are not certain, so only TCRdb's listed CDR3 is given. The J gene is TRBJ2-3, the V gene TRBV5-4; whether TRBD1, the table's D call, matches the DNA was not checked. Germline CDR1 SGHNT, CDR2 YYREEE (reference sequence). The CDR3 is 19 amino acids in total, end residues counted. CDR3 in amino acids: CASSGGGNFARGAGARPDF.

In its sample, this clonotype was seen many times. The rearrangement links TRBV6-2 or TRBV6-3 to TRBJ2-7; TRBD2 aligns across 10 bases. Germline V CDR1 and CDR2: MNHEY, SVGEGT. The V gene end was trimmed by 5 bases and the J gene end by 4 bases; junction bases not matched to a gene: 8. This CDR3 comprises 15 residues. The CDR3 coding sequence is TGTGCCAGCAGTGAAGGGACTAGCGCTTCGTACGAGCAGTACTTC. Its protein is CASSEGTSASYEQYF.

This clonotype is medium-sized in the sample. The chain uses TRBV18 and TRBJ1-2; tentative D call: TRBD1 (5 bases). From germline, CDR1 is KGHSH and CDR2 LQKENI. Between the trimmed V and J ends, which lost 1 base and 4 bases, there was a span of 13 bases. The CDR3 covers 15 residues. The CDR3 DNA reads as TGTGCCAGCTCACCACAGGGGAACGGGGTCTATGGCTACACCTTC. Translation: CASSPQGNGVYGYTF.

This clonotype was counted many times. The genes are TRBV5-1 and TRBJ2-1; 8 positions agree with TRBD2. Germline loops: CDR1 SGHRS, CDR2 YFSETQ. With 6 bases clipped from V and 0 bases from J, the junction kept 8 bases outside the gene matches. This CDR3 is built from 16 residues. CDR3 region: CASTLASGSSYNEQFF. As DNA, the CDR3 is TGCGCCAGCACCCTGGCGAGCGGGAGCTCCTACAATGAGCAGTTCTTC.

There are many counts of this clonotype. The chain uses TRBV18 and TRBJ1-1; no clear D gene. Germline CDR1 reads KGHSH; CDR2 reads LQKENI. V dropped 6 bases and J dropped 7 bases, with 18 bases sitting between them. This CDR3 region has 14 residues. The CDR3 nucleotides are TGTGCCAGCTCTCCGCGGCGAACGGAGGGTGAAGCTTTCTTT. This encodes CASSPRRTEGEAFF.

This clonotype was seen many times. The rearrangement uses TRBV19 and TRBJ1-2; D remains ambiguous. Trimming took 3 bases from V and 4 from J, leaving 15 bases between them. The germline CDR1 and CDR2 sequences are LNHDA and SQIVND (reference sequence). This CDR3 spans 15 amino acids. DNA of the CDR3: TGTGCCAGTAGTATGGGAGACCGGGCTGGCTATGGCTACACCTTC. Its protein product is CASSMGDRAGYGYTF. Filled out from reference TRBV19 and TRBJ1-2, the complete variable domain reads DGGITQSPKYLFRKEGQNVTLSCEQNLNHDAMYWYRQDPGQGLRLIYYSQIVNDFQKGDIAEGYSVSREKKESFPLTVTSAQKNPTAFYLCASSMGDRAGYGYTFGSGTRLTVV.